This TCR beta chain was retrieved from a study of blood T cells in healthy people across ages. Study-level points and caveats: Using unsorted PBMCs precluded a conclusive naive versus antigen-experienced comparison.

The CDR3 consists of 17 residues. Sample-barcoded 5' priming and a J-beta primer mix drove a second PCR of roughly 6 to 12 cycles. TCRdb reprocessed the 5' RACE reads via MiXCR and lists one record per CDR3 protein. The table has around 690,000 distinct CDR3 sequences, around 54% seen once. There are a few counts of this clonotype. Antigen unknown. The chain couples TRBV12-3 or TRBV12-4 to TRBJ2-7, with no clear D. The J call may be wrong; the DNA end is better matched by TRBJ2-5. This sequence was found in a man in his fifties or sixties in good health. The sequenced material came from blood. CDR3 nucleotides: TGTGCCAGCAGCTCTCCCCGGGCAGAAGAAGTCCTAAGGACCCAGTACTTC. As protein: CASSSPRAEEVLRTQYF.